A selection of T cell receptor delta chains follows, all from one sample in a study of Vδ1+ human thymocytes. TCRdb reran clone calling via CATT on the multiplex PCR reads. This repertoire shows tens of thousands of delta-chain clones, around 28% found once; its top ten account for roughly 1.4%. Input material: Vdelta1+ gamma-delta thymocytes from the thymus. These receptors were collected from a boy under three years old who had congenital heart surgery. Each CDR3 is given with its conserved first and last residue. Fields, in order: clone size, V gene, D gene, J gene, CDR3 length, CDR3 DNA, CDR3 protein. D genes are given only for firm matches. Some rows mark clone size as missing; the rest say once, few, many or name a class of expanded clone.

>.|TRDV1|.|TRDJ1|21
TGCGCTCTTGGGACCTCCTTTTCTTCCCTGGGGTCATGTTGGGACACCGATAAACTCATCTTT
CALGTSFSSLGSCWDTDKLIF
>.|TRDV1|.|TRDJ1|16
TGTGCTCTTGGGGAAGGTACTGGGAGTCACACCGATAAACTCATCTTT
CALGEGTGSHTDKLIF
>.|TRDV1|TRDD3|TRDJ1|20
TGTGCTCTTGGGGAAGTTCCGTACTGGGGGATACGGCCAGGGGCCGATAAACTCATCTTT
CALGEVPYWGIRPGADKLIF
>.|TRDV1|TRDD2|TRDJ1|23
TGTGCTCTTGGGGATCAATCGAAGGCCTTCCTACGTGGATGGAGGGACTACACCGATAAGCTCATCTTT
CALGDQSKAFLRGWRDYTDKLIF
>.|TRDV1|TRDD3|TRDJ1|25
TGTGCTCTTGGGACCCTCCTACCCTCCTTACTGGGGGATACGCTGGGCAGGAGTTGCACCGATAAACTCATCTTT
CALGTLLPSLLGDTLGRSCTDKLIF
>few|TRDV1|.|TRDJ1|16
TGTGCTCTTGGGGAACTGTCATCTACGGGAGGGATTGAGCTCATCTTT
CALGELSSTGGIELIF
>many|TRDV1|TRDD3|TRDJ1|19
TGTGCTCTTGGGGAACCCAGTGTACTGGGGGATCAGTCCTCCGATAAACTCATCTTT
CALGEPSVLGDQSSDKLIF
>few|TRDV1|TRDD3|TRDJ1|18
TGTGCTCTAGCGGGCCAGGGTGGGGGACCTATTTACACCGATAAACTCATCTTT
CALAGQGGGPIYTDKLIF
>few|TRDV1|TRDD3|TRDJ1|23
TGTGCTCTTGGGGAACTAGCCGACCTCCAGAGTATACTGGGGGATACCTACACCGATAAACTCATCTTT
CALGELADLQSILGDTYTDKLIF
>.|TRDV1|TRDD3|TRDJ1|21
TGTGCTCTTGGGAATTCCCGTACTGAGGGATACGAGTTTAGTGATACCGATAAACTCATCTTT
CALGNSRTEGYEFSDTDKLIF
>few|TRDV1|TRDD3|TRDJ1|22
TGTGCTCTTGGGGAACTCTCCTGTGATACTACGAGGGATACGCCGTACACCGATAAACTCATCTTT
CALGELSCDTTRDTPYTDKLIF
>few|TRDV1|TRDD3|TRDJ1|19
TGTGCTCTTGGGGGCTCGGGACTGGGGGATAGGAGGTACACCGATAAACTCATCTTT
CALGGSGLGDRRYTDKLIF
>.|TRDV1|TRDD3|TRDJ1|18
TGTGCTCTTGGGGACCCTCATCGTGGTGGGGGATACACCGATAAACTCATCTTT
CALGDPHRGGGYTDKLIF
>.|TRDV1|.|TRDJ1|20
TGTGCTCTTGGGAATACCCTAGGTAAGCGAGATACGGGTTGCTGCGGCAAACTCATCTTT
CALGNTLGKRDTGCCGKLIF
>.|TRDV1|TRDD3|TRDJ1|17
TGTGCTCTTGGGGAACTAAGGAGGGGGATACGGTCGGCTAAACTCATCTTT
CALGELRRGIRSAKLIF
>few|TRDV1|TRDD3|TRDJ1|20
TGTGCTCTTGGGTCCTCTGTAAGGACCAAAACCTACTGGGGCCCCGATAAACTCATCTTT
CALGSSVRTKTYWGPDKLIF
>few|TRDV1|TRDD3|TRDJ1|27
TGTGCTCTTGGGGAACTAGATTTAGCGGACCGCAGGCCCCCCTGGGGGATACGGCCCACTACTACCGATAAACTCATCTTT
CALGELDLADRRPPWGIRPTTTDKLIF
>many|TRDV1|TRDD3|TRDJ1|19
TGTGCTCTTAGCTGCCCTACGGGACTGGGGGATACTAGCACCGATAAACTCATCTTT
CALSCPTGLGDTSTDKLIF
>few|TRDV1|TRDD3|TRDJ1|19
TGTGCTCTTGGGGAACCACCTGGCCCGGGCTTACTGGGGGCCGATAAACTCATCTTT
CALGEPPGPGLLGADKLIF
>.|TRDV1|TRDD3|TRDJ1|22
TGTGCTCTTGGCTTCTACGGTTGTGGGAAAAATACTGGGGGCTGGTACACCGATAAACTCATCTTT
CALGFYGCGKNTGGWYTDKLIF
>few|TRDV1|TRDD3|TRDJ1|21
TGTGCTCTTGGGGAACTTGCCTTCCTACTGGGGGATACTAGGTACACCGATAAACTCATCTTT
CALGELAFLLGDTRYTDKLIF
>once|TRDV1|TRDD3|TRDJ1|25
TGTGCTCTTGGGGAACGTCAAAGGGCGTTGTTTACTGGGGGATACGCAAACTATTACACCGATAAACTCATCTTT
CALGERQRALFTGGYANYYTDKLIF
>.|TRDV1|TRDD3|TRDJ1|26
TGTGCTCTTGGGGAATTACGGCCCCACCCTTCCTACTCCGACTGGGGGATACGCGTACCCCCCGATAAACTCATCTTT
CALGELRPHPSYSDWGIRVPPDKLIF
>.|TRDV1|TRDD3|TRDJ1|22
TGTGCTCTTGGGGAATCCCCTTGCCCCTCCATACTGGGGGATAAACTCACCGATAAACTCATCTTT
CALGESPCPSILGDKLTDKLIF
>.|TRDV1|.|TRDJ1|22
TGTGCTCTTGGGTACCTGGCCTTCCTATCTCTTGAGGGGGATGTTGTCGCCGATAAACTCATCTTT
CALGYLAFLSLEGDVVADKLIF
>few|TRDV1|.|TRDJ1|13
TGTGCTCTTGGGGAAAACTCTTTTAATAAACTCATCTTT
CALGENSFNKLIF
>.|TRDV1|TRDD3|TRDJ1|21
TGTGCTCTTGGGGAACAGTACCTTCCTCCCCCTGGGGGATGCGGCTGGGGAAAACTCATCTTT
CALGEQYLPPPGGCGWGKLIF
>few|TRDV1|TRDD3|TRDJ1|22
TGTGCTCTTGGGGAACATGTTCCCTCCCGTACTGGGGGATCCCGTGGCACCGATAAACTCATCTTT
CALGEHVPSRTGGSRGTDKLIF
>.|TRDV1|.|TRDJ1|15
TGTGCTCTTGGGGTCCTCCGGGTCTACACCGATAAACTCATCTTT
CALGVLRVYTDKLIF
>.|TRDV1|.|TRDJ1|22
TGTGCTCTTGGATCCCCTACGAGGGACTTTGGGGGCCCCCGGGGGCCCACCGATAAACTCATCTTT
CALGSPTRDFGGPRGPTDKLIF
>.|TRDV1|.|TRDJ1|13
TGTGCTCTTGGGGAACTGCCGACCGATAAACTCATCTTT
CALGELPTDKLIF
>few|TRDV1|TRDD3|TRDJ1|16
TGTGCTCTTGGAAAAGGGGGGCTGGGGGACACCGATAAACTCATCTTT
CALGKGGLGDTDKLIF
>.|TRDV1|TRDD3|TRDJ1|17
TGTGCTCTTGGGGAACTAGCCTACTGGGGGATACCCGATAAACTCATCTTT
CALGELAYWGIPDKLIF
>.|TRDV1|TRDD3|TRDJ1|20
TGTGCTCTTGAGGCTGCTGGGCACGACCCGGGGGATAAGTACACCGATAAACTCATCTTT
CALEAAGHDPGDKYTDKLIF
>.|TRDV1|TRDD3|TRDJ1|18
TGTGCTCTTGGGTTACAAGGCCTCGGCTGGGGGACTGACGATAAACTCATCTTT
CALGLQGLGWGTDDKLIF
>many|TRDV2|.|TRDJ1|9
TGTGCCTGTGAGATGGGACTCATCTTT
CACEMGLIF
>medium-sized|TRDV1|TRDD3|TRDJ1|17
TGTGCTCTTGGGGAAAAACCGAAGCGGACTGGGGGATACATACTCATCTTT
CALGEKPKRTGGYILIF
>many|TRDV1|.|TRDJ1|25
TGTGCTCTTGGGGGGGCCTACCCTACGTTACAGATTTTTGTCAACTTCCCATACCAGACCGATAAACTCATCTTT
CALGGAYPTLQIFVNFPYQTDKLIF
>few|TRDV1|.|TRDJ1|21
TGTGCTCTTGGGGAAACAGTACCCCTAAGGCGATCGGGATGGGAGACCGATAAACTCATCTTT
CALGETVPLRRSGWETDKLIF
>medium-sized|TRDV1|.|TRDJ1|19
TGTGCTCTTGGGGAACTGGACCTAGGGAGCACGCGATCCTCCGATAAACTCATCTTT
CALGELDLGSTRSSDKLIF
>few|TRDV2|.|TRDJ3|13
TGTGCCTGTGACGCCACCAACACCCGACAGATGTTTTTC
CACDATNTRQMFF
>.|TRDV1|TRDD3|TRDJ2|22
TGTGCTCTTGGGGAACAAGTCCTACTGGGGATACACGCTACGTTCCCGACAGCACAACTCTTCTTT
CALGEQVLLGIHATFPTAQLFF
>few|TRDV1|.|TRDJ1|18
TGTGCTCTTGGGGAACCCAACTTGGCTGGGGAATACACCGATAAACTCATCTTT
CALGEPNLAGEYTDKLIF
>.|TRDV1|.|TRDJ1|20
TGTGCTCTTGGTGAACCTTCTGCTCTCTGGGAGAGAACCCCCTCGATTAAACTCATCTTT
CALGEPSALWERTPSIKLIF
>few|TRDV1|.|TRDJ1|22
TGTGCTCTTGGGGAAAAGCGTTCCTACGCTTACGGTACTGGGGGGATAACAGCAGGCCTCATCTTT
CALGEKRSYAYGTGGITAGLIF